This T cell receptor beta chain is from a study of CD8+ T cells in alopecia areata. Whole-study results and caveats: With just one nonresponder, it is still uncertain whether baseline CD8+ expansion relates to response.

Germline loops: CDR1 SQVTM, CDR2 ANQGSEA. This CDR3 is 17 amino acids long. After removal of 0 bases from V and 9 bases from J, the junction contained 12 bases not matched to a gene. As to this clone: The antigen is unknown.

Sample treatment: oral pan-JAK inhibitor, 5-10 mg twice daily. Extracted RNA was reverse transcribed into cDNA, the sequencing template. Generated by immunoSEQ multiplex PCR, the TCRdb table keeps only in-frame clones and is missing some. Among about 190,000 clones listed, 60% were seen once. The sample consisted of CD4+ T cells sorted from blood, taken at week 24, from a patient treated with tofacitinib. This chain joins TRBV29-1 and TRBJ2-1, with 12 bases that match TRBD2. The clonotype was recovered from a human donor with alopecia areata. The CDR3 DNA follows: TGCAGCGTTGAAGATCTAGCACTAGCGGGGGGTTATGGTGAGCAGTTCTTC. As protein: CSVEDLALAGGYGEQFF.